The 19 T cell receptor beta chains below come from one sample, sequenced in a study of cytomegalovirus exposure and HLA in healthy donors. The PCR was carried out with 60 Vbeta primers and 13 Jbeta primers. Here immunoSEQ multiplex PCR was the method, and the copy in TCRdb shows in-frame clones only, minus some. The sample contains 150,000 to 200,000 clones, 70% to 90% of which appear only once. The sequenced sample consisted of PBMCs. The receptors were gathered from a woman aged 18 to 35 in good health and CMV-seronegative.

The chain carries TRBV28 and TRBJ1-4; a weak D match, TRBD1 (6 bases). V was cut by 7 bases and J by 8 bases, with 20 bases left in between. Germline-derived CDR1 and CDR2 are MDHEN and SYDVKM. The CDR3 has 15 residues. CDR3 DNA sequence: TGTGCCAGCACCACGGGGGGGGCCCTTAGGGAAAAACTGTTTTTT. It encodes CASTTGGALREKLFF.

V gene TRBV30 combines with J gene TRBJ2-5; possible D gene TRBD2, 6 bases. Deletions cut 7 bases from V and 5 bases from J, with 8 bases between. This CDR3 contains 10 residues. Germline CDR1 GTSNPN, CDR2 SVGIG (reference sequence). CDR3 residues: CASGRETQYF. CDR3 nucleotide sequence: TGTGCCTCAGGGAGGGAGACCCAGTACTTC. Full variable domain (rest looked up from reference TRBV30 and TRBJ2-5): SQTIHQWPATLVQPVGSPLSLECTVEGTSNPNLYWYRQAAGRGLQLLFYSVGIGQISSEVPQNLSASRPQDRQFILSSKKLLLSDSGFYLCASGRETQYFGPGTRLLVL.

The chain joins TRBV7-6 to TRBJ1-1; D remains unclear. The CDR3 runs to 12 residues. The germline gives CDR1 SGHVS, CDR2 FNYEAQ. The V end was cut by 5 bases, the J end by 6 bases, with 10 bases between. Written as DNA, the CDR3 is TGTGCCAGCAGCGCACAAGTTCCTGAAGCTTTCTTT. This gives the protein CASSAQVPEAFF. The full variable domain, rest sourced from reference TRBV7-6 and TRBJ1-1, is GAGVSQSPRYKVTKRGQDVALRCDPISGHVSLYWYRQALGQGPEFLTYFNYEAQQDKSGLPNDRFSAERPEGSISTLTIQRTEQRDSAMYRCASSAQVPEAFFGQGTRLTVV.

In DNA, the CDR3 is TGTGCCAGCAGCCTAGGACAGGGGAGGACCTACGAGCAGTACTTC. As protein: CASSLGQGRTYEQYF. The V gene is TRBV7-8, the J gene TRBJ2-7, with 9 bases matching TRBD1. Looked up from germline, CDR1 is SGHVS and CDR2 is FQNEAQ. This CDR3 spans 15 amino acids. V shed 5 bases and J 2 bases; nucleotides not matched to a gene: 7.

The V call is TRBV5-1, the J call TRBJ1-3; TRBD1 aligns across 8 bases. CDR3 length: 17 amino acids. The V gene end was trimmed by 0 bases and the J gene end by 0 bases; junction bases not matched to a gene: 5. Germline lookup yields CDR1 SGHRS and CDR2 YFSETQ. The CDR3 region is CASSLEAGGFSGNTIYF. CDR3 DNA: TGCGCCAGCAGCTTGGAGGCAGGGGGCTTCTCTGGAAACACCATATATTTT.

The V call is TRBV11-2, the J call TRBJ1-1, with D uncertain. This CDR3 is built from 14 residues. CDR1 SGHAT and CDR2 FQNNGV come from the germline V gene. Trimming pared 5 bases from V and 1 base from J, leaving 11 bases between. The CDR3 loop reads CASSLTATNTEAFF. DNA for the CDR3: TGTGCCAGCAGCCTCACCGCTACGAACACTGAAGCTTTCTTT.

The rearrangement joins TRBV6-5 to TRBJ2-3, with 7 positions matching TRBD1. CDR1 is MNHEY and CDR2 is SVGAGI in the germline V gene. Trimming at V came to 6 bases and at J to 4 bases, leaving 4 bases not matched to a gene. The CDR3 extends over 13 amino acids. The CDR3 spells CASSRDRADTQYF. The CDR3 nucleotides are TGTGCCAGCAGCCGGGACAGAGCAGATACGCAGTATTTT.

The chain couples TRBV28 to TRBJ1-6; 8 bases line up with TRBD1. V shed 5 bases and J 7 bases; nucleotides not matched to a gene: 4. This CDR3 contains 14 residues. Per the germline V gene, CDR1 is MDHEN and CDR2 is SYDVKM. DNA for the CDR3: TGTGCCAGCAGTCCTGGACAGGGAAATTCACCCCTCCACTTT. This sequence encodes CASSPGQGNSPLHF.

V is TRBV6-6 and J is TRBJ2-7; 14 nucleotides match TRBD2. The J segment lost 5 bases and the V segment lost 5 bases, leaving 5 bases of the junction unmatched. Germline CDR1 and CDR2: MNHNY and SVGAGI (reference sequence). This CDR3 has 15 residues. CDR3 region: CASSRLAGGFNEQYF. In DNA, the CDR3 is TGTGCCAGCAGTAGACTAGCGGGAGGGTTCAACGAGCAGTACTTC.

V and J are TRBV19 and TRBJ1-2; 7 nucleotides agree with TRBD1. V dropped 5 bases and J dropped 1; count of bases not matched to a gene: 7. Germline V gene data show CDR1 as LNHDA and CDR2 as SQIVND (reference sequence). CDR3 size: 15 residues. The CDR3 loop reads CASSPPGQHNYGYTF. CDR3 DNA: TGTGCCAGTAGTCCTCCGGGACAGCATAACTATGGCTACACCTTC.

The chain recombines TRBV7-3 with TRBJ1-4; possibly TRBD1 for D (5 bases). Germline CDR1 reads SGHTA; CDR2 reads FQGTGA. Trimming pared 8 bases from V and 8 bases from J, leaving 12 bases between. This CDR3 has 12 amino acids. This chain's CDR3 is CASGRVGEKLFF. The CDR3, as DNA: TGTGCCAGCGGCAGGGTGGGGGAAAAACTGTTTTTT.

As to this clone: Different DNA sequences within this sample yield the same CDR3. The chain is built from TRBV7-9 and TRBJ2-7, with D tentatively TRBD1 (6 bases). V dropped 5 bases and J dropped 2 bases, with 22 bases sitting between them. This CDR3 comprises 17 residues. Per germline, CDR1 SEHNR and CDR2 FQNEAQ (reference sequence). The CDR3 is CASSDSLYRDNTYEQYF. DNA of the CDR3: TGTGCCAGCAGCGACAGTCTGTACCGGGACAATACCTACGAGCAGTACTTC.

This chain links TRBV7-2 with TRBJ2-1; 11 nucleotides line up with TRBD2. V trimming: 1 base; J trimming: 8 bases; junction bases outside the gene matches: 13. Germline assignment: CDR1 SGHTA and CDR2 FQGNSA. This CDR3 has 18 residues. CDR3 nucleotides: TGTGCCAGCAGCTTAGTTAGCGGGGGGGCGGGTTGGGCGTATGAGCAGTTCTTC. Translation: CASSLVSGGAGWAYEQFF.

This chain connects TRBV5-6 to TRBJ1-3; D ambiguous. V lost 0 bases, J lost 2 bases, and 6 bases lay in between. Germline V gene data show CDR1 as SGHDT and CDR2 as YYEEEE. The CDR3 spans 14 residues. CDR3 nucleotides: TGTGCCAGCAGCTTGGCCAGGACTGGAAACACCATATATTTT. This sequence encodes CASSLARTGNTIYF.

This clone was counted a few times. This chain joins TRBV5-1 and TRBJ2-7, with 8 bases matching TRBD1. Germline trimming cut 0 bases from V and 1 base from J; bases unmatched to any gene: 9. The CDR3 consists of 17 residues. In germline, CDR1 is SGHRS, CDR2 YFSETQ. CDR3 nucleotides: TGCGCCAGCAGCTTGGCCATCGACAGGGGACCTTCCTACGAGCAGTACTTC. It yields the protein CASSLAIDRGPSYEQYF.

The count of this clone is one. One end of the junction fails to match germline, which may point to a read error. The CDR3 sequence is CASSDSSSGNTIYF. The CDR3 DNA follows: TGTGCCAGCAGTGACTCGAGCTCTGGAAACACCATATATTTT. The V gene is TRBV6-6, the J gene TRBJ1-3; no reliable D call. Germline loops: CDR1 MNHNY, CDR2 SVGAGI (reference sequence). The CDR3 consists of 14 residues.

This sequence joins TRBV20-1 and TRBJ2-1, with a tentative D call TRBD2 (5 bases). From germline, CDR1 is DFQATT and CDR2 SNEGSKA (reference sequence). V gave up 5 bases and J gave up 10 bases, with 9 bases separating them. CDR3 size: 10 residues. DNA for the CDR3: TGCAGTGCTCAACGAGGGGAGCAGTTCTTC. Protein sequence: CSAQRGEQFF.

The chain combines TRBV28 with TRBJ1-1, with D unclear. V gave up 4 bases and J gave up 8 bases, with 20 bases separating them. This CDR3 spans 15 amino acids. The germline gives CDR1 MDHEN, CDR2 SYDVKM. The DNA for the CDR3 is TGTGCCAGCAGTTCGGGTGGCGGTTCGGAAACCGAAGCTTTCTTT. Its translation is CASSSGGGSETEAFF.

In DNA, the CDR3 is TGTGCCAGCAGCCCCGGGGGGGGACAGGGGAATGAAAAACTGTTTTTT. The encoded protein is CASSPGGGQGNEKLFF. This chain connects TRBV5-4 to TRBJ1-4; 10 bases match TRBD1. Per germline, CDR1 SGHNT and CDR2 YYREEE (reference sequence). The CDR3 covers 16 residues. With V trimmed by 4 bases and J by 5 bases, 8 bases remained unmatched.